These 10 T cell receptor beta chains were all obtained from the same sample, sequenced in a study of blood T cell repertoires in COVID-19. Sequencing was performed with immunoSEQ multiplex PCR; in TCRdb, only in-frame clones are kept and a portion is missing. This sample carries 110,000 to 150,000 clones, roughly 79% of them seen once, and the ten largest clones take around 1.8%. Sequencing was performed on peripheral blood. These receptors were obtained from a woman aged 55-69 years with acute or convalescent COVID-19.

The chain has TRBV27 and TRBJ2-1; D may be TRBD2 (5 bases). This CDR3 has 15 amino acids. Germline-derived CDR1 and CDR2 are MNHEY and SMNVEV (reference sequence). V shed 0 bases and J shed 13 bases, with 19 bases lying between them. CDR3: CASSLSSGSLAFQFF. CDR3 DNA sequence: TGTGCCAGCAGTTTATCAAGCGGCTCCCTAGCCTTTCAGTTCTTC.

This chain links TRBV5-1 with TRBJ1-1; unclear D gene. V gave up 7 bases and J gave up 0 bases, with 13 bases separating them. The CDR3 has 14 residues. Germline loops: CDR1 SGHRS, CDR2 YFSETQ. CDR3 residues: CASALTGMNTEAFF. The CDR3 DNA sequence: TGCGCCAGCGCATTAACCGGGATGAACACTGAAGCTTTCTTT.

This clone was detected once. This rearrangement joins TRBV28 to TRBJ1-2; 7 bases fit TRBD1. The CDR3 runs to 12 residues. Germline CDR1 reads MDHEN; CDR2 reads SYDVKM. J was trimmed by 14 bases and V by 6 bases; bases with no gene match: 12. The CDR3 protein is CASSPPLAGGTF. Written as DNA, the CDR3 is TGTGCCAGCAGCCCCCCCTTGGCAGGGGGGACCTTC.

The CDR3 here is CASSGDSLSYGYTF. Here the CDR3 DNA reads TGTGCCAGTAGTGGGGACAGCCTATCCTATGGCTACACCTTC. The chain recombines TRBV19 with TRBJ1-2; TRBD1 aligns across 7 bases. The CDR3 is 14 residues long. Germline V CDR1 and CDR2: LNHDA, SQIVND (reference sequence). J gave up 4 bases and V 5 bases, and 7 bases lay outside the gene matches.

The gene calls are TRBV14 and TRBJ1-2; no clear D. V was shortened by 6 bases and J by 8 bases, with 19 bases between the two germline ends. In germline, CDR1 is SGHDN, CDR2 FVKESK. This CDR3 comprises 14 residues. The CDR3 protein is CASSTRSRLVGYTF. In nucleotides, the CDR3 is TGTGCCAGCAGTACGAGGTCTAGGCTGGTGGGCTACACCTTC.

The chain carries TRBV28 and TRBJ2-7, with D perhaps matching TRBD1 (7 bases). V lost 7 bases and J lost 2, with 18 bases in between. This CDR3 has 15 residues. Germline lookup yields CDR1 MDHEN and CDR2 SYDVKM. The CDR3 sequence is CASKVFRGATYEQYF. The CDR3 DNA sequence: TGTGCCAGCAAAGTGTTCAGGGGGGCCACCTACGAGCAGTACTTC.

The genes are TRBV18 and TRBJ1-1; D ambiguous. The germline V gene has CDR1 KGHSH and CDR2 LQKENI. The V gene lost 4 bases and the J gene lost 7 bases, with 16 bases spanning the gap. There are 14 residues in the CDR3. The CDR3 reads CASSLAGRNYEAFF. The CDR3 region has the DNA TGTGCCAGCTCACTGGCGGGGAGGAACTATGAAGCTTTCTTT.

The V and J genes are TRBV9 and TRBJ2-3; D is uncertain. The CDR3 contains 12 residues. Germline V gene data show CDR1 as SGDLS and CDR2 as YYNGEE. Trimming stripped 2 bases from V and 3 bases from J, with 4 bases between. For the CDR3, the DNA is TGTGCCAGCAGCGTTCTGACAGATACGCAGTATTTT. Translating it yields CASSVLTDTQYF.

This chain connects TRBV7-9 to TRBJ2-1; the match to TRBD2 covers 13 bases. Per germline, CDR1 SEHNR and CDR2 FQNEAQ (reference sequence). V lost 5 bases, J lost 4 bases, and 17 bases stayed unmatched. The CDR3 runs to 20 residues. The CDR3: CASSRATSGRWLKRYNEQFF. As DNA, the CDR3 is TGTGCCAGCAGCCGGGCGACTAGCGGGAGGTGGCTTAAACGTTACAATGAGCAGTTCTTC.

The CDR3, as DNA: TGTGCCAGCAGCCTTAGGGGTTTTGGGGGGAGTAAAAACAATGAGCAGTTCTTC. The encoded protein is CASSLRGFGGSKNNEQFF. The rearrangement joins TRBV4-2 to TRBJ2-1; a weak D match, TRBD2 (6 bases). Per the germline V gene, CDR1 is LGHNA and CDR2 is YNFKEQ. With 4 bases removed from V and 5 bases from J, the gap between germline ends came to 24 bases. The CDR3 covers 18 residues.